A selection of T cell receptor beta chains follows, all from one sample in a study of T cells in Graves' hyperthyroidism and ophthalmopathy. TCRdb analysed the multiplex PCR reads with MiXCR anew, one entry per CDR3 protein. The sample consists of over 300,000 distinct CDR3 sequences, approximately 13% of them appearing once. Material: blood. The receptors originated from a woman in her 40s with Graves' ophthalmopathy. The conserved cysteine and the conserved F or W are not part of the CDR3 here. Each record gives: CDR3 protein, CDR3 length, V gene.

CDR3 protein: ASSQRNYGYT
CDR3 length: 10
V gene: TRBV7-2

CDR3 protein: ASSPWGIGGRTYEQY
CDR3 length: 15
V gene: TRBV3-1

CDR3 protein: ASSPPDRGVLGNEQF
CDR3 length: 15
V gene: TRBV18

CDR3 protein: ASSFGGGFYNEQF
CDR3 length: 13
V gene: TRBV27

CDR3 protein: ASSEAVGRAYNEQF
CDR3 length: 14
V gene: TRBV6-1

CDR3 protein: ASSPVGIQGNTEAF
CDR3 length: 14
V gene: TRBV5-5

CDR3 protein: ASSEEGVSYSGNTIY
CDR3 length: 15
V gene: TRBV2

CDR3 protein: ASSISGNTGELF
CDR3 length: 12
V gene: TRBV19

CDR3 protein: ASSVDRSTDTQY
CDR3 length: 12
V gene: TRBV5-5

CDR3 protein: ASSTRTTSSTGELF
CDR3 length: 14
V gene: TRBV3-1

CDR3 protein: SLEGQGGETQY
CDR3 length: 11
V gene: TRBV20-1

CDR3 protein: ASSFGGGEQY
CDR3 length: 10
V gene: TRBV28

CDR3 protein: ATSPGSGLSTEAF
CDR3 length: 13
V gene: TRBV24-1

CDR3 protein: ASSYMGTVTGELF
CDR3 length: 13
V gene: TRBV6-5

CDR3 protein: ASSLGAGRVNEQF
CDR3 length: 13
V gene: TRBV5-1

CDR3 protein: ARSEGGTDTQY
CDR3 length: 11
V gene: TRBV30

CDR3 protein: ASRRTVSNQPQH
CDR3 length: 12
V gene: TRBV19

CDR3 protein: ASSRGPGSEETQY
CDR3 length: 13
V gene: TRBV13

CDR3 protein: ASSGSAGTDTQY
CDR3 length: 12
V gene: TRBV2

CDR3 protein: AISESLDSVQSTQY
CDR3 length: 14
V gene: TRBV10-3

CDR3 protein: ATSLGVLYEQY
CDR3 length: 11
V gene: TRBV2

CDR3 protein: SATHVVPPGYT
CDR3 length: 11
V gene: TRBV29-1

CDR3 protein: ASSPNRSNQPQH
CDR3 length: 12
V gene: TRBV18

CDR3 protein: SAIRGDTDTQY
CDR3 length: 11
V gene: TRBV20-1

CDR3 protein: ASKWTSGMDEQF
CDR3 length: 12
V gene: TRBV19

CDR3 protein: ASGIQGAEAF
CDR3 length: 10
V gene: TRBV19

CDR3 protein: SARLPSWKGEQF
CDR3 length: 12
V gene: TRBV20-1

CDR3 protein: ASSEGWSGADTQY
CDR3 length: 13
V gene: TRBV2

CDR3 protein: ASSSNRRVMDRLREQY
CDR3 length: 16
V gene: TRBV6-1

CDR3 protein: ASSLVRGAGELF
CDR3 length: 12
V gene: TRBV7-9

CDR3 protein: ATSDLGASNEQF
CDR3 length: 12
V gene: TRBV24-1

CDR3 protein: AITGGQRGYT
CDR3 length: 10
V gene: TRBV28

CDR3 protein: ASSLGHPYGYT
CDR3 length: 11
V gene: TRBV5-6

CDR3 protein: ATSDPRASGSPYNEQF
CDR3 length: 16
V gene: TRBV24-1

CDR3 protein: SARLTGGRRDTQY
CDR3 length: 13
V gene: TRBV20-1

CDR3 protein: SVEGGPSNTGELF
CDR3 length: 13
V gene: TRBV29-1

CDR3 protein: ASSRHLSNQPQH
CDR3 length: 12
V gene: TRBV6-1

CDR3 protein: SANGQGLYNEQF
CDR3 length: 12
V gene: TRBV20-1

CDR3 protein: ASSPGVAGGIDEQF
CDR3 length: 14
V gene: TRBV7-8

CDR3 protein: ASSFTGINYGYT
CDR3 length: 12
V gene: TRBV7-9

CDR3 protein: ASSQTTGTGGNTIY
CDR3 length: 14
V gene: TRBV16

CDR3 protein: ASSWGGRQETQY
CDR3 length: 12
V gene: TRBV27

CDR3 protein: SASNPANTEAF
CDR3 length: 11
V gene: TRBV20-1

CDR3 protein: ATSQSGHQETQY
CDR3 length: 12
V gene: TRBV24-1

CDR3 protein: SASEWDSINQPQH
CDR3 length: 13
V gene: TRBV20-1

CDR3 protein: SVEVPDLAGYGYT
CDR3 length: 13
V gene: TRBV29-1

CDR3 protein: ASSPLPTTYEQY
CDR3 length: 12
V gene: TRBV18

CDR3 protein: ASSITGLGSYSNQPQH
CDR3 length: 16
V gene: TRBV19